This TCR beta chain was sequenced during a study of cytomegalovirus exposure and HLA in healthy donors. Study results and caveats: An Asian-associated ancestry cluster reportedly showed fewer N-insertions than the approximately 700-donor mean in a later analysis. When the data were analyzed later, several of the most significant clusters appeared to be linked to common viral pathogens.

CDR3 length equals 14 residues. From germline, CDR1 is MNHEY and CDR2 SMNVEV (reference sequence). The V end lost 3 bases, the J end lost 5 bases, and 11 bases lay between the germline ends. PCR primers comprised 60 Vbeta and 13 Jbeta primers. Produced via immunoSEQ multiplex PCR; TCRdb's table is partial and in-frame only. This sample has 60,000 to 90,000 clones, with approximately 67% found just once. A word on this clone: Its specificity is not known.

Healthy bone marrow donors made up the donor group. Although they were nominally healthy when sampled, donors likely had unrecorded immune exposures. The genes are TRBV27 and TRBJ1-5; D is unresolved. Sequencing was done on a sample of PBMCs. The sequence was collected from a man in his forties in good health and CMV-seropositive. The CDR3 DNA sequence: TGTGCCAGCAGTTTCCAGGAGGGCTATCAGCCCCAGCATTTT. The encoded protein is CASSFQEGYQPQHF.